The clone carrying this T cell receptor beta chain was seen many times. Its matching antigen is unknown. This entry comes from a study of T cell repertoires in cytomegalovirus infection. Turning to the study itself: Recently identified HLA-C-restricted and well-studied HLA-B-restricted CMV epitopes were used. The public TCR beta signatures pointed to both CMV infection and matching HLA type.

TCRdb redid the calling of the reads with MiXCR, one entry per CDR3 protein. The sample has hundreds of thousands of distinct CDR3 sequences, about 30% seen once. The V and J ends lost 2 bases and 0 bases respectively, with 11 bases between them. The CDR3 spans 16 residues. CDR1 and CDR2 from the germline V gene are SGHRS and YFSETQ. General observations from the study: The study identified carriers of CMV plus the relevant HLA from cumulative public TCR beta family frequency. It was HLA-C-restricted CMV-specific TCR beta clonotypes that dominated the response ex vivo.

Source: cultured CD8+ T cells from PBMCs, taken from culture after CMV antigen stimulation. V gene TRBV5-1 combines with J gene TRBJ2-2, with D possibly being TRBD2 (5 bases). The sequence was obtained from a human donor in good health (CMV status not recorded). Some clones in this sample may be carry-over from other donors' samples. The CDR3 nucleotides are TGCGCCAGCAGCTTTGGAGCGGATTCGAACACCGGGGAGCTGTTTTTT. Translation: CASSFGADSNTGELFF.